Sequencing of this TCR beta chain was carried out in a study of human T cells and chemical hapten exposure. General study results and limits: TCRs above 1 in 1000 frequency did not change with DPC sensitization.

One entry per CDR3 protein, called by TCRdb with MiXCR from the RACE reads. The table lists around 76,000 distinct CDR3 sequences, about 10% of them singletons. This clonotype was seen many times. What it binds is unknown. Time point indicated: patch test 1, 2 weeks after DPC sensitization. Treatment reported: therapeutic diphenylcyclopropenone sensitization with weekly scalp DPC. Ahead of applying each patch test, blood was sampled. Germline V gives CDR1 WSHSY, CDR2 SAAADI. V was pared by 5 bases and J by 4 bases, with 11 bases between. CDR3 length equals 14 residues. The V and J genes are TRBV10-2 and TRBJ1-4; weak D call: TRBD1 (6 bases). The receptor was derived from a woman aged 55-75 years with alopecia areata. Some clones in this sample may be carry-over from other donors' samples. This specimen consisted of whole blood, obtained in connection with sensitization to the hapten diphenylcyclopropenone (DPC). For the CDR3, the DNA is TGCGCCAGCAGTCCGGGACACCTTAATGAAAAACTGTTTTTT. Residues: CASSPGHLNEKLFF.